Below are 17 T cell receptor beta chains sequenced from a single sample in a study of CD8 T cells in Susac syndrome (dated by TCRdb to about 2019). The library was built by means of the immunoSEQ multiplex PCR assay. RNA was extracted using the RNeasy kit, and about 0.45 to 1 ug of the RNA was reverse transcribed with random hexamers. TCRdb cleaned the public reads at Q25 with fastp, built clones with MiXCR and kept in-frame beta chains. Every distinct CDR3 protein forms one entry, paired with its most common genes and DNA. Within this sample are 80,000 or so distinct CDR3 sequences, with roughly 94% of them counted one time only. 0.52% of the sample goes to the ten largest clones. What was sequenced was CD8+ T cells from PBMCs. These receptors were collected from a human donor with Susac syndrome.

The genes are TRBV6-2 or TRBV6-3 and TRBJ2-3; D not resolved. The CDR3 has 14 residues. The germline V gene has CDR1 MNHEY and CDR2 SVGEGT. With 9 bases removed from V and 2 bases from J, the gap between germline ends came to 15 bases. The DNA for the CDR3 is TGTGCCAGTAATCGACCCGTCGACACAGATACGCAGTATTTT. It encodes CASNRPVDTDTQYF.

J is TRBJ1-5 and V is TRBV20-1, with D hard to call. V was clipped by 1 base and J by 0 bases, with 10 bases between them. The CDR3 has 15 amino acids. In germline, CDR1 is DFQATT, CDR2 SNEGSKA (reference sequence). The CDR3 nucleotides read TGCAGTGCTAGAGGGACGGATTATAGCAATCAGCCCCAGCATTTT. Amino acid sequence: CSARGTDYSNQPQHF.

This chain's CDR3 is CSARGEGGGYEQYF. In nucleotides, the CDR3 is TGCAGTGCTAGGGGGGAGGGTGGAGGCTACGAGCAGTACTTC. The V gene is TRBV20-1, the J gene TRBJ2-7, with 7 bases identical to TRBD2. Trimming cost V 3 bases and J 3 bases; bases outside gene matches: 8. Germline CDR1 is DFQATT and CDR2 is SNEGSKA (reference sequence). The CDR3 runs to 14 residues.

The V gene is TRBV28, the J gene TRBJ1-1; TRBD1 aligns across 7 bases. CDR1 MDHEN and CDR2 SYDVKM come from the germline V gene. Germline trimming cut 6 bases from V and 11 bases from J; bases unmatched to any gene: 6. The CDR3 totals 11 residues. The CDR3 protein is CASSLTGEAFF. CDR3 DNA: TGTGCCAGCAGCTTAACAGGGGAGGCTTTCTTT.

The gene calls are TRBV18 and TRBJ2-3; the D gene is possibly TRBD2 (6 bases). Germline-derived CDR1 and CDR2 are KGHSH and LQKENI. Trimming cost V 0 bases and J 1 base, with 8 bases left between them. The CDR3 has 15 amino acids. The chain's CDR3 is CASSPPEGRTDTQYF. CDR3 nucleotides: TGTGCCAGCTCACCACCGGAGGGGCGCACAGATACGCAGTATTTT.

This clonotype was picked up a small number of times. One end of the junction does not line up with germline, which may come from a read error. The chain links TRBV20-1 to TRBJ1-1; 9 bases are shared with TRBD1. Germline lookup yields CDR1 DFQATT and CDR2 SNEGSKA (reference sequence). This CDR3 is 9 amino acids long. DNA of the CDR3: TGCAGTGCGGCCGAACAGGGGGCCTTT. It codes for CSAAEQGAF.

In this sample, this clonotype turned up once. The rearrangement links TRBV6-5 to TRBJ2-7; 7 bases match TRBD1. Losses at the gene ends were 5 bases for V and 1 base for J; bases not matched to a gene: 5. Germline V gene sequence: CDR1 MNHEY, CDR2 SVGAGI. This CDR3 has 14 residues. CDR3 loop: CASSHGTVSYEQYF. For the CDR3, the DNA is TGTGCCAGCAGTCACGGGACAGTATCCTACGAGCAGTACTTC.

The gene calls are TRBV30 and TRBJ1-4; tentatively, D is TRBD1 (5 bases). The CDR3 sequence is 12 residues long. CDR1 and CDR2 from the germline V gene are GTSNPN and SVGIG (reference sequence). Trimming pared 8 bases from V and 7 bases from J, leaving 14 bases between. CDR3: CALAGHGEKLFF. In nucleotides, the CDR3 is TGTGCCCTCGCAGGACATGGTGAAAAACTGTTTTTT.

V and J are TRBV5-1 and TRBJ2-7; D unresolved. V lost 2 bases and J lost 2, with 8 bases in between. Germline CDR1 and CDR2: SGHRS and YFSETQ. CDR3 size: 13 residues. The CDR3 is CASSFRTAYEQYF. CDR3 bases: TGCGCCAGCAGCTTTAGGACCGCCTACGAGCAGTACTTC.

V usage is TRBV28 and J usage is TRBJ2-7; 7 bases agree with TRBD1. Trimming took 10 bases from V and 4 from J; bases not matched to a gene: 13. CDR1 and CDR2 from the germline V gene are MDHEN and SYDVKM. This CDR3 spans 14 amino acids. CDR3 nucleotides: TGTGCCACCATAAGGGGGCTAGGTTGGTACGAGCAGTACTTC. Protein: CATIRGLGWYEQYF.

CDR3 sequence reads: CASSSRGRTYEQYF. CDR3 sequence (DNA): TGTGCCAGCAGCTCTCGAGGCAGGACCTACGAGCAGTACTTC. The chain has TRBV6-2 or TRBV6-3 and TRBJ2-7; no clear D. Trimming took 6 bases from V and 2 from J, leaving 14 bases between them. CDR1 MNHEY and CDR2 SVGEGT come from the germline V gene. CDR3 length: 14 amino acids.

V is TRBV3-1 and J is TRBJ2-2; D is undetermined. The V end lost 0 bases, the J end lost 3 bases, and 8 bases lay between the germline ends. The CDR3 sequence is 15 residues long. Germline V gives CDR1 LGHDT, CDR2 YNNKEL (reference sequence). CDR3 loop: CASSQDLPYTGELFF. CDR3 DNA: TGTGCCAGCAGCCAAGATCTCCCCTACACCGGGGAGCTGTTTTTT.

The chain is built from TRBV4-2 and TRBJ1-2; no reliable D call. Germline values: CDR1 LGHNA, CDR2 YNFKEQ. The CDR3 covers 13 residues. Trimming left V 1 base short and J 6 bases short, with 9 bases between. The CDR3 bases are TGTGCCAGCAGCCAAGGATCAGTGAATGGCTACACCTTC. Its translation: CASSQGSVNGYTF.

The rearrangement uses TRBV12-3 or TRBV12-4 and TRBJ1-2; D perhaps matches TRBD1 (5 bases). V was shortened by 1 base and J by 3 bases, with 9 bases between the two germline ends. The CDR3 sequence is 14 residues long. This CDR3 reads CASSLVRGDYGYTF. The CDR3 DNA reads as TGTGCCAGCAGTTTAGTACGGGGGGACTATGGCTACACCTTC.

The chain carries TRBV20-1 and TRBJ2-2; 11 bases align to TRBD1. Germline V gene lookup returns CDR1 DFQATT and CDR2 SNEGSKA (reference sequence). The CDR3 spans 14 residues. The V segment lost 3 bases and the J segment 6 bases; nucleotides outside the gene matches: 3. CDR3 sequence: CSARGTGGSGELFF. For the CDR3, the DNA is TGCAGTGCTAGGGGGACAGGGGGATCCGGGGAGCTGTTTTTT.

The rearrangement uses TRBV20-1 and TRBJ2-7, with TRBD1 matching 9 bases. The V and J ends lost 0 bases and 2 bases, in that order; junction bases with no gene match: 5. Germline V gives CDR1 DFQATT, CDR2 SNEGSKA (reference sequence). The CDR3 is 15 amino acids. CDR3 nucleotides: TGCAGTGCTAGAGATCTCGGGACAGGGACCTACGAGCAGTACTTC. Its protein is CSARDLGTGTYEQYF.

V is TRBV7-8 and J is TRBJ2-7; no clear D. This CDR3 spans 14 amino acids. The ends were cut back, 5 bases at V and 7 bases at J, with 18 bases in the middle. Germline V CDR1 and CDR2: SGHVS, FQNEAQ. In DNA, the CDR3 is TGTGCCAGCAGCCCCGGCCAGCTTCTAGGAGAGCAGTACTTC. This codes for CASSPGQLLGEQYF. Variable domain in full (rest from reference TRBV7-8 and TRBJ2-7): GAGVSQSPRYKVAKRGQDVALRCDPISGHVSLFWYQQALGQGPEFLTYFQNEAQLDKSGLPSDRFFAERPEGSVSTLKIQRTQQEDSAVYLCASSPGQLLGEQYFGPGTRLTVT.